This is a list of T cell receptor beta chains from one sample in a study of human T cells and chemical hapten exposure. TCRdb passed the RACE reads through MiXCR, listing each CDR3 protein once. The sample yields about 110,000 distinct CDR3 sequences, approximately 12% seen once. Here the sequenced sample was whole blood, taken in connection with sensitization to the hapten diphenylcyclopropenone (DPC). Receptors originate from a woman aged 45-60 years with alopecia areata. Some clones in this sample may be carry-over from other donors' samples. The CDR3 runs from the conserved cysteine through the conserved F or W. A D gene is named only where the DNA matches it firmly. The size entry is marked missing in some rows and otherwise reads once, few, many or a size class.

j_call | d_call | v_call | clone_size | cdr3_nt | cdr3_aa
TRBJ1-5 | NA | TRBV18 | NA | TGTGCCAGCTCACCCCAGGGCAGCAATCAGCCCCAGCATTTT | CASSPQGSNQPQHF
TRBJ2-2 | TRBD2 | TRBV2 | many | TGTGCCAGCAGTAGCGGGAATGGCGGGGAGCTGTTTTTT | CASSSGNGGELFF
TRBJ1-1 | NA | TRBV7-9 | many | TGTGCCGCGGGTTGGGGAGGGCCGGCCACTGAAGCTTTCTTT | CAAGWGGPATEAFF
TRBJ1-2 | NA | TRBV24-1 | few | TGTGCCACCAGTGATTTGGGACAACAATATGGCTACACCTTC | CATSDLGQQYGYTF
TRBJ2-1 | NA | TRBV2 | few | TGTGCCAGCAGTGAATTCCGGGACTTAGTAGATGAGCAGTTCTTC | CASSEFRDLVDEQFF
TRBJ1-2 | NA | TRBV6-2/TRBV6-3 | few | TGTGCCAGCAGTTACTCTGGGGGAACGCGCTACACCTTC | CASSYSGGTRYTF
TRBJ1-1 | NA | TRBV6-2/TRBV6-3 | NA | TGTGCCAGCCGGCCGCAGGTGTACACTGAAGCTTTCTTT | CASRPQVYTEAFF
TRBJ1-1 | NA | TRBV18 | few | TGTGCCAGCTCCCCGAACAGACAGACGAGTACTGAAGCTTTCTTT | CASSPNRQTSTEAFF
TRBJ2-7 | TRBD2 | TRBV2 | many | TGTGCCAGGGCTCCTAGCGGGACCTCCTACGAGCAGTACTTC | CARAPSGTSYEQYF
TRBJ1-1 | NA | TRBV4-3 | NA | TGCGCCAGCAGGAACTGGGAAATCAACACTGAAGCTTTCTTT | CASRNWEINTEAFF
TRBJ2-3 | NA | TRBV4-2 | NA | TGTGCCAGCAGCCAAGAGGGGGGCTCTAGCACAGATACGCAGTATTTT | CASSQEGGSSTDTQYF
TRBJ2-5 | TRBD2 | TRBV5-1 | NA | TGCGCCAGCAGCTGGGGGGGATCCCAAGAGACCCAGTACTTC | CASSWGGSQETQYF
TRBJ2-1 | NA | TRBV20-1 | few | TGCAGTGCCACCGCGGCAGATTCCTACAATGAGCAGTTCTTC | CSATAADSYNEQFF
TRBJ2-7 | TRBD1 | TRBV5-1 | many | TGCGCCAGCAGCTTGTATTGGGACAGGGGGGCCGAGCAGTACTTC | CASSLYWDRGAEQYF
TRBJ2-1 | NA | TRBV19 | few | TGTGCCAGTAGTATTTGGGGGCAAAGGGGTGAGCAGTTCTTC | CASSIWGQRGEQFF
TRBJ1-6 | TRBD1 | TRBV11-2 | NA | TGTGCCAGCAGCAGCAGATCGGGACAGGGAAATAATTCACCCCTCCACTTT | CASSSRSGQGNNSPLHF
TRBJ2-7 | NA | TRBV4-3 | few | TGCGCCAGCAGCCAAGATATCGGGGGACAAAGCTCCTACGAGCAGTACTTC | CASSQDIGGQSSYEQYF
TRBJ1-4 | TRBD1 | TRBV29-1 | NA | TGCAGCGCAACCGGGACAGGGCTACGAAAACTGTTTTTT | CSATGTGLRKLFF
TRBJ2-3 | NA | TRBV4-2 | NA | TGTGCCAGCAGCCAAGTCGGCGTAGATCTAGCAGATACGCAGTATTTT | CASSQVGVDLADTQYF
TRBJ2-7 | TRBD1 | TRBV5-4 | few | TGTGCCAGCAGCTTCGCACAGGGGGCGAGAGAGCAGTACTTC | CASSFAQGAREQYF
TRBJ2-5 | NA | TRBV4-2 | few | TGTGCCAGCAGCCTCAGAAGGAAGGAACGTAGAGCAGAGACCCAGTACTTC | CASSLRRKERRAETQYF
TRBJ1-1 | NA | TRBV3-1 | few | TGTGCCAGCAGCTCACAGGGCCAGTTGGATAAAGCTTTCTTT | CASSSQGQLDKAFF
TRBJ1-1 | TRBD1 | TRBV5-1 | NA | TGCGCCAGCGGCCGACACACGGGGACAGGGAACACTGAAGCTTTCTTT | CASGRHTGTGNTEAFF
TRBJ2-3 | NA | TRBV15 | NA | TGTGCCACCAGCAGAGATTTCTTCGGGGACACAGATACGCAGTATTTT | CATSRDFFGDTDTQYF
TRBJ2-7 | NA | TRBV5-1 | many | TGCGCCAGCAGCTTGGATAACCCACCATACGAGCAGTACTTC | CASSLDNPPYEQYF
TRBJ1-5 | TRBD1 | TRBV6-5 | few | TGTGCCAGCAGTTACTCCGCCGGGACAGGACACCCTAATAGCAATCAGCCCCAGCATTTT | CASSYSAGTGHPNSNQPQHF
TRBJ2-1 | TRBD2 | TRBV12-3/TRBV12-4 | many | TGTGCCAGCAGTTACCAGCGGGAGTCGTTCTTC | CASSYQRESFF
TRBJ1-1 | TRBD1 | TRBV18 | NA | TGTGCCAGCTCAGACAGGGTAAGAGATGAAGCTTTCTTT | CASSDRVRDEAFF
TRBJ1-1 | NA | TRBV29-1 | few | TGCAGCGCCCGGACAGCTTTGGGGAACACTGAAGCTTTCTTT | CSARTALGNTEAFF
TRBJ2-1 | NA | TRBV24-1 | NA | TGTGCCACCAGTGGGGAGGGGGTCTTGCACGATGAGCAGTTCTTC | CATSGEGVLHDEQFF
TRBJ1-5 | NA | TRBV2 | few | TGTGCCAGCAGGGGGCCCTATAGCAATCAGCCCCAGCATTTT | CASRGPYSNQPQHF
TRBJ1-3 | NA | TRBV2 | many | TGTGCCAGCAGTGAGTCTGGAAACACCATATATTTT | CASSESGNTIYF
TRBJ2-3 | TRBD2 | TRBV14 | NA | TGTGCCAGCAGCCACCGCGGGGGGTTCTATTTT | CASSHRGGFYF
TRBJ2-7 | NA | TRBV5-1 | NA | TGCGCCAGCAGCAGGGGGGCGGACGAGCAGTACTTC | CASSRGADEQYF
TRBJ1-1 | NA | TRBV4-2 | many | TGTGCCAGCAGCACCCGACAGACCAACACTGAAGCTTTCTTT | CASSTRQTNTEAFF
TRBJ2-3 | TRBD2 | TRBV20-1 | few | TGCAGTGCTAGAGCCCTAGCGGTTCTCCACACAGATACGCAGTATTTT | CSARALAVLHTDTQYF
TRBJ1-6 | NA | TRBV23-1 | few | TGCGCCAGCATAGGAGGGATGTCAGTCAATAATTCACCCCTCCACTTT | CASIGGMSVNNSPLHF
TRBJ2-7 | NA | TRBV28 | NA | TGTGCCAGCAGTCCCAACTCACAGCCTGGACCCTACGAGCAGTACTTC | CASSPNSQPGPYEQYF
TRBJ1-3 | NA | TRBV2 | many | TGTGCCAGCAGTGACCGTCCTTACTCTGGAAACACCATATATTTT | CASSDRPYSGNTIYF
TRBJ2-3 | NA | TRBV11-3 | NA | TGTGCCAGCAGCTTCGTCAACACAGATACGCAGTATTTT | CASSFVNTDTQYF
TRBJ1-2 | NA | TRBV10-3 | few | TGTGCCATCAGTGTTTCGGGGGACTATGGCTACACCTTC | CAISVSGDYGYTF
TRBJ2-7 | NA | TRBV20-1 | few | TGCAGTGCTAGAGTAGGGGCGCAGGAGTACGAGCAGTACTTC | CSARVGAQEYEQYF
TRBJ1-1 | NA | TRBV12-3/TRBV12-4 | few | TGTGCCAGCAGTTTACGAGGGATGACTGAAGCTTTCTTT | CASSLRGMTEAFF
TRBJ2-7 | NA | TRBV11-2 | few | TGTGCCAGCAGCCGCCGAGGCCCGAATTCCTACGAGCAGTACTTC | CASSRRGPNSYEQYF
TRBJ2-1 | TRBD1 | TRBV18 | NA | TGTGCCAGCCTCCGGGACAGGCAAGAGAGTGAGCAGTTCTTC | CASLRDRQESEQFF
TRBJ1-2 | NA | TRBV18 | NA | TGTGCCAGCTCACCCACCATGAAAAGCATGAACTATGGCTACACCTTC | CASSPTMKSMNYGYTF
TRBJ1-4 | NA | TRBV6-6 | NA | TGTGCCAGCAGTTACGAGGAGGGCACTAATGAAAAACTGTTTTTT | CASSYEEGTNEKLFF